These 26 T cell receptor beta chains originate from one sample sequenced in a study of blood T cell repertoires in COVID-19. Method: immunoSEQ multiplex PCR; TCRdb's copy keeps in-frame clones and lacks some. The sample carries more than 200,000 clones, about 89% recorded once. Sequencing input: PBMCs or T cells enriched from blood (not recorded which). The source of these receptors is a woman aged 30 to 39 who had recovered from COVID-19.

The chain combines TRBV7-2 with TRBJ2-1, with 9 positions matching TRBD2. Per the germline V gene, CDR1 is SGHTA and CDR2 is FQGNSA. V was clipped by 4 bases and J by 7 bases; unmatched bases: 8. CDR3 length: 15 amino acids. This CDR3 reads CASSSAGTSSNEQFF. Written as DNA, the CDR3 is TGTGCCAGCAGCTCCGCCGGGACTAGCTCAAATGAGCAGTTCTTC.

V is TRBV11-3 and J is TRBJ2-7, with TRBD1 matching 7 bases. The CDR3 runs 13 residues. The V segment lost 2 bases and the J segment 5 bases; nucleotides outside the gene matches: 3. Germline-derived CDR1 and CDR2 are SGHNT and YENEEA. CDR3 nucleotide sequence: TGTGCCAGCAGCTTACAGGGGGTAAACGAGCAGTACTTC. It encodes CASSLQGVNEQYF.

The CDR3 reads CASSLQYSRGKYGYTF. The CDR3 nucleotides read TGTGCCAGCAGTTTACAATACTCCAGGGGGAAGTATGGCTACACCTTC. This chain links TRBV28 with TRBJ1-2, with 7 bases fitting TRBD1. This CDR3 spans 16 amino acids. J lost 5 bases, V lost 2 bases, and 11 bases had no gene match. Germline values: CDR1 MDHEN, CDR2 SYDVKM.

The CDR3: CASSPGGIPGYTF. The DNA of the CDR3 is TGCGCCAGCAGCCCAGGTGGCATCCCCGGCTACACCTTC. V gene TRBV5-1 combines with J gene TRBJ1-2, with D hard to call. CDR1 is SGHRS and CDR2 is YFSETQ in the germline V gene. The CDR3 is 13 amino acids. Trimming pared 4 bases from V and 8 bases from J, leaving 15 bases between.

This clone appeared a few times. The chain combines TRBV9 with TRBJ1-2, with D hard to call. Trimming shortened V by 2 bases and J by 4 bases, and 12 bases separated the two germline ends. Looked up from germline, CDR1 is SGDLS and CDR2 is YYNGEE. This CDR3 region has 14 residues. In DNA form, the CDR3 reads TGTGCCAGCAGCGTCGACTCACTGACCTATGGCTACACCTTC. It specifies CASSVDSLTYGYTF.

The rearrangement links TRBV7-9 to TRBJ2-3; 7 bases fit TRBD1. The J segment lost 2 bases and the V segment lost 2 bases, leaving 7 bases of the junction unmatched. Germline loops: CDR1 SEHNR, CDR2 FQNEAQ (reference sequence). This CDR3 is 16 amino acids long. CDR3 sequence (DNA): TGTGCCAGCAGCTTAATAGGGACAGACTACACAGATACGCAGTATTTT. Its translation is CASSLIGTDYTDTQYF.

The genes are TRBV3-1 (or the pseudogene TRBV3-2) and TRBJ1-1; D remains ambiguous. V was cut by 0 bases and J by 3 bases, with 5 bases left in between. Germline-derived CDR1 and CDR2 are LGHDT and YNNKEL (reference sequence). This CDR3 is 13 amino acids long. CDR3 region: CASSQETYTEAFF. CDR3 bases: TGTGCCAGCAGCCAAGAGACATACACTGAAGCTTTCTTT.

This clone was detected only a few times. This chain uses TRBV9 with TRBJ2-1, with TRBD2 matching over 8 bases. Unmatched junction bases numbered 4, after V lost 2 bases and J lost 3 bases. The germline gives CDR1 SGDLS, CDR2 YYNGEE. CDR3 length: 15 amino acids. The CDR3 reads CASSVFAGGYNEQFF. The DNA for the CDR3 is TGTGCCAGCAGCGTGTTTGCGGGAGGCTACAATGAGCAGTTCTTC. Using reference TRBV9 and TRBJ2-1 for the parts outside the CDR3, the full variable domain is DSGVTQTPKHLITATGQRVTLRCSPRSGDLSVYWYQQSLDQGLQFLIQYYNGEERAKGNILERFSAQQFPDLHSELNLSSLELGDSALYFCASSVFAGGYNEQFFGPGTRLTVL.

In DNA form, the CDR3 reads TGTGCCAGCAGCTTTGCCGGGACTAGCTACGAGCAGTACTTC. Amino acid sequence: CASSFAGTSYEQYF. V is TRBV27 and J is TRBJ2-7; TRBD2 matches 8 bases. Germline trimming cut 6 bases from V and 3 bases from J; bases unmatched to any gene: 7. Germline CDR1 and CDR2: MNHEY and SMNVEV (reference sequence). The CDR3 has 14 residues.

This clone appeared once. This chain links TRBV28 with TRBJ1-2, with 9 bases matching TRBD1. This CDR3 region has 15 residues. The trim removed 5 bases at V and 4 bases at J, leaving 8 bases unmatched. CDR1 and CDR2 (germline): MDHEN, SYDVKM. The CDR3 DNA sequence: TGTGCCAGCAGTCTGACAGGGGGGGTTGTCTATGGCTACACCTTC. As protein: CASSLTGGVVYGYTF.

This rearrangement joins TRBV5-6 to TRBJ1-2, with TRBD1 matching over 7 bases. The germline V gene encodes CDR1 SGHDT and CDR2 YYEEEE. Germline trimming cut 4 bases from V and 5 bases from J; bases unmatched to any gene: 8. CDR3 length: 14 residues. The CDR3 nucleotides are TGTGCCAGCAGCGCCGTGACAGGGAGGTATGGCTACACCTTC. As protein: CASSAVTGRYGYTF. The entire variable domain, with the rest obtained from reference TRBV5-6 and TRBJ1-2, is as follows: DAGVTQSPTHLIKTRGQQVTLRCSPKSGHDTVSWYQQALGQGPQFIFQYYEEEERQRGNFPDRFSGHQFPNYSSELNVNALLLGDSALYLCASSAVTGRYGYTFGSGTRLTVV.

The chain is built from TRBV28 and TRBJ1-1, with TRBD1 matching 8 bases. Trimming cost V 2 bases and J 0 bases; bases outside gene matches: 2. The germline V gene has CDR1 MDHEN and CDR2 SYDVKM. This CDR3 comprises 15 residues. The CDR3 is CASSLLTGVNTEAFF. CDR3 DNA sequence: TGTGCCAGCAGTTTACTGACAGGGGTGAACACTGAAGCTTTCTTT.

J is TRBJ1-1 and V is TRBV4-1, with D possibly TRBD1 on 6 matching bases. V was clipped by 0 bases and J by 8 bases, with 16 bases between them. Germline assignment: CDR1 MGHRA and CDR2 YSYEKL. The CDR3 extends over 15 amino acids. DNA of the CDR3: TGCGCCAGCAGCCAAGATCTGGGGGGGCCACGGGAAGCTTTCTTT. It specifies CASSQDLGGPREAFF.

The genes are TRBV24-1 and TRBJ1-2, with a tentative D call TRBD1 (5 bases). V lost 5 bases and J lost 8, with 14 bases in between. The CDR3 is 13 residues long. Looked up from germline, CDR1 is KGHDR and CDR2 is SFDVKD. The CDR3 bases are TGTGCCACCAGTGTGGAAGGGGAGGGCGGCTACACCTTC. It encodes CATSVEGEGGYTF.

This chain connects TRBV7-2 to TRBJ2-1; 11 bases align to TRBD2. This CDR3 region has 14 residues. Trimming removed 5 bases from V and 3 bases from J; junction bases left unmatched: 0. CDR1 SGHTA and CDR2 FQGNSA come from the germline V gene. The CDR3 protein is CASSTSGSYNEQFF. CDR3 coding DNA: TGTGCCAGCAGCACTAGCGGGAGCTACAATGAGCAGTTCTTC.

This chain uses TRBV28 with TRBJ1-1; TRBD1 agrees at 9 bases. The trim removed 5 bases at V and 4 bases at J, leaving 8 bases unmatched. The CDR3 covers 15 residues. Germline V gene data show CDR1 as MDHEN and CDR2 as SYDVKM. CDR3 loop: CASSQQGAHSTEAFF. The DNA for the CDR3 is TGTGCCAGCAGTCAACAGGGGGCGCATAGCACTGAAGCTTTCTTT.

This clone has only a few counts. DNA for the CDR3: TGTGCCAGCAGCCGAGGCTCCAGCGGGAGGCGAGAGACCCAGTACTTC. Translating gives CASSRGSSGRRETQYF. V usage is TRBV7-9 and J usage is TRBJ2-5; TRBD2 agrees at 9 bases. The CDR3 totals 16 residues. CDR1 and CDR2 (germline): SEHNR, FQNEAQ (reference sequence). V shed 5 bases and J 4 bases; nucleotides not matched to a gene: 11.

The chain has TRBV27 and TRBJ2-7; D may be TRBD2 (5 bases). The CDR3 totals 12 residues. V shed 1 base and J shed 6 bases, with 7 bases lying between them. Germline CDR1 reads MNHEY; CDR2 reads SMNVEV (reference sequence). The CDR3 is CASSLYGGEQYF. CDR3 sequence (DNA): TGTGCCAGCAGTTTATATGGAGGCGAGCAGTACTTC.

The chain has TRBV5-1 and TRBJ2-3; 12 bases align to TRBD2. V gave up 4 bases and J gave up 3 bases; unmatched junction bases: 12. This CDR3 has 18 amino acids. Per germline, CDR1 SGHRS and CDR2 YFSETQ. CDR3 coding DNA: TGCGCCAGCAGCCCTCCGGGACTAGCGGGTACAACAACAGATACGCAGTATTTT. Protein sequence: CASSPPGLAGTTTDTQYF.

This clone was observed many times. The chain links TRBV7-2 to TRBJ1-1, with D possibly TRBD1 on 5 matching bases. This CDR3 comprises 12 residues. The germline V gene encodes CDR1 SGHTA and CDR2 FQGNSA. Trimming removed 6 bases at V and 7 bases at J, with 12 bases between. The CDR3, as DNA: TGTGCCAGCAGGCCTACCGGGGGTGAAGCTTTCTTT. It is translated as CASRPTGGEAFF.

The chain uses TRBV9 and TRBJ2-1; no definite D call. V dropped 0 bases and J dropped 5 bases, with 9 bases sitting between them. This CDR3 is 14 amino acids long. CDR1 is SGDLS, CDR2 YYNGEE, per germline. CDR3 nucleotides: TGTGCCAGCAGCGTAGGGTCTAGAGACAATGAGCAGTTCTTC. Its protein is CASSVGSRDNEQFF.

The gene calls are TRBV28 and TRBJ2-7; 10 bases line up with TRBD1. The V gene end was trimmed by 4 bases and the J gene end by 0 bases; junction bases not matched to a gene: 9. The CDR3 length is 17 residues. CDR1 MDHEN and CDR2 SYDVKM come from the germline V gene. CDR3 amino acids: CASSSSPGQGSSYEQYF. The CDR3 region has the DNA TGTGCCAGCAGTTCAAGCCCGGGACAGGGGAGCTCCTACGAGCAGTACTTC.

The V and J genes are TRBV19 and TRBJ1-1; 9 bases map to TRBD1. With 5 bases clipped from V and 3 bases from J, the junction kept 13 bases outside the gene matches. CDR3 length: 17 amino acids. CDR1 and CDR2 (germline): LNHDA, SQIVND (reference sequence). The CDR3 DNA reads TGTGCCAGTAGTCCGCACAGGGGGCTGGGTATGGACACTGAAGCTTTCTTT. It encodes CASSPHRGLGMDTEAFF.

The chain combines TRBV7-2 with TRBJ1-5; the match to TRBD1 covers 11 bases. This CDR3 is built from 15 residues. Per germline, CDR1 SGHTA and CDR2 FQGNSA. V was clipped by 5 bases and J by 5 bases; unmatched bases: 5. In DNA, the CDR3 is TGTGCCAGCAGCGCCCGGACAGGGGGCGATCAGCCCCAGCATTTT. This codes for CASSARTGGDQPQHF. The full variable domain, completed using reference TRBV7-2 and TRBJ1-5, is GAGVSQSPSNKVTEKGKDVELRCDPISGHTALYWYRQSLGQGLEFLIYFQGNSAPDKSGLPSDRFSAERTGGSVSTLTIQRTQQEDSAVYLCASSARTGGDQPQHFGDGTRLSIL.

The J gene is TRBJ1-1, the V gene TRBV6-6; D not certain. Trimming removed 7 bases from V and 5 bases from J, with 11 bases in between. CDR1 and CDR2 (germline): MNHNY, SVGAGI (reference sequence). The CDR3 consists of 12 residues. The CDR3 region has the DNA TGTGCCAGCACCGAAAGTGAGACTGAAGCTTTCTTT. This codes for CASTESETEAFF.

The CDR3 here is CASSPSTLTGELFF. As DNA, the CDR3 is TGTGCCAGCAGCCCCTCCACATTGACCGGGGAGCTGTTTTTT. The rearrangement links TRBV28 to TRBJ2-2; D call uncertain. Germline values: CDR1 MDHEN, CDR2 SYDVKM. V lost 6 bases and J 5 bases, leaving 13 bases between the germline ends. The CDR3 has 14 amino acids. The variable domain in full, with the rest retrieved from reference TRBV28 and TRBJ2-2, is DVKVTQSSRYLVKRTGEKVFLECVQDMDHENMFWYRQDPGLGLRLIYFSYDVKMKEKGDIPEGYSVSREKKERFSLILESASTNQTSMYLCASSPSTLTGELFFGEGSRLTVL.